This T cell receptor (beta chain) was recorded in a study of T cells after somatic rescue of genetic block (dated by TCRdb to about 2020). The study in broad terms: What the study looked at was long-term robustness, specifically in a T-cell system that came about through somatic rescue of a genetic block in T-cell development.

The germline V gene yields SGHTA for CDR1 and FQGTGA for CDR2. The junction carries 13 bases between V and J, which are trimmed by 5 bases and 4 bases respectively. CDR3 length: 14 amino acids, cysteine to phenylalanine. The entry retains the CDR3 DNA only, 42 bases that are in frame from base 1. The protocol used for the library was the immunoSEQ multiplex PCR assay. TCRdb holds this immuneACCESS table with in-frame rearrangements only. Some clones are missing; in checked studies, unresolved V genes explain under half, and the rest has no known cause. The table for this sample lists tens of thousands of clones; more than 80% of them were counted only once. The ten largest make up 1.5% to 2% of the sample. Turning to this clone: Which antigen it targets is not known. No per-base quality is available; no much larger clone lies one base away.

The specimen was peripheral blood mononuclear cells (PBMCs). This clonotype originated in a woman under 30. The chain uses TRBV7-3 and TRBJ2-3; no confident D gene assignment can be made. The DNA is TGTGCCAGCAGCCCCAATTCCGGTTCAGATACGCAGTATTTT. The encoded protein is CASSPNSGSDTQYF.